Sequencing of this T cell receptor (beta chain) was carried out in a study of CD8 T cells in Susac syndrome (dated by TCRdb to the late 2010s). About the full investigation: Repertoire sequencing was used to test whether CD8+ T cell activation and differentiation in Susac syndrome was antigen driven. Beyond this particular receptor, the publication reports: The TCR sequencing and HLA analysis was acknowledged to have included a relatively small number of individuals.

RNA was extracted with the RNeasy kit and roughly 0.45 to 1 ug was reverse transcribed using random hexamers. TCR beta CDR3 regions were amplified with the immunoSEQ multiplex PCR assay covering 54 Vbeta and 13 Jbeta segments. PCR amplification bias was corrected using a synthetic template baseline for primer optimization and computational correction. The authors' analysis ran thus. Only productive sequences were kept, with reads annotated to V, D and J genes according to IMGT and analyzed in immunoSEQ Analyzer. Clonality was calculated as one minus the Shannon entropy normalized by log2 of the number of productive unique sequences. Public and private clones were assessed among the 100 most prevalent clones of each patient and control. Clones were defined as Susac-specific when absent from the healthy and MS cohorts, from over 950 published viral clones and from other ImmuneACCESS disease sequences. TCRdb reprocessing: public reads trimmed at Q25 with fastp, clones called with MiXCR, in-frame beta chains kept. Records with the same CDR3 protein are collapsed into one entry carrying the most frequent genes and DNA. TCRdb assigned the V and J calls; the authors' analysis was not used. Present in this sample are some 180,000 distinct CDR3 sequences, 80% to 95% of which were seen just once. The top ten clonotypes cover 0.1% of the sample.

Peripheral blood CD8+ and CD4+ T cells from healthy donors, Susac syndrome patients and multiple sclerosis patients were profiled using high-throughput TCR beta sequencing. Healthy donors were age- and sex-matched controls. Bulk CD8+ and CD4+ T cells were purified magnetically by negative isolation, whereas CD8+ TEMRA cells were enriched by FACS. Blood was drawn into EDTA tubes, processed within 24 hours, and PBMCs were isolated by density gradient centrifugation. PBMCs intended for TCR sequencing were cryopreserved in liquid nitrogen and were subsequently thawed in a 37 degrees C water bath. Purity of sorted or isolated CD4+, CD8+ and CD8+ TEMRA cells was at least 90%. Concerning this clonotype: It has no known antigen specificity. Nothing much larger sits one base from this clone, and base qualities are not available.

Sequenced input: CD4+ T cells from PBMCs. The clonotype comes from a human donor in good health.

The sequenced DNA: TGTGCCAGCAGCTTCCGGACTAGCCCTTCCTACAATGAGCAGTTCTTC. This translates into CASSFRTSPSYNEQFF. Recombination joined TRBV13 with TRBJ2-1, with 8 bases matching TRBD2. The germline V and J ends show losses of 3 bases and 1 base respectively, and no gene match explains 5 bases of the junction. The CDR3 sequence holds 16 residues, the cysteine and phenylalanine included. Only the CDR3 part of the read is kept: 48 bases, read in frame from the first base. The germline V gene (reference sequence) specifies PRHDT as CDR1 and FYEKMQ as CDR2.